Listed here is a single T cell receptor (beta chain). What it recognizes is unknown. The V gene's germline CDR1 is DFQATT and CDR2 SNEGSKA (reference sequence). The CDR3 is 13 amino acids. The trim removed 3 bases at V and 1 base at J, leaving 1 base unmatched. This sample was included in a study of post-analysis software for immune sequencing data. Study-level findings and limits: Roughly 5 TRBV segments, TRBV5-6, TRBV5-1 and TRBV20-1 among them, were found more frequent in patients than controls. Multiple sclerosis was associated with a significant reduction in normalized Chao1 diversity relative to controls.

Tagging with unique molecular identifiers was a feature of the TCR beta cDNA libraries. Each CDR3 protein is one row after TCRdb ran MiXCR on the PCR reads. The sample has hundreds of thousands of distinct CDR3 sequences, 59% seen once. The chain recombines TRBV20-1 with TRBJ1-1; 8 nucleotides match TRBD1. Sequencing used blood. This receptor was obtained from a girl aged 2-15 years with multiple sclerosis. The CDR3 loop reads CSARGQANTEAFF. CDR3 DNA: TGCAGTGCTAGGGGACAGGCGAACACTGAAGCTTTCTTT.